Below, 8 T cell receptor beta chains from the same sample are listed, as sequenced in a study of blood T cell repertoires in COVID-19. Assay used: immunoSEQ multiplex PCR; TCRdb lists only in-frame clones, some missing. The data contain over 250,000 clones, around 82% of them singletons. Sequenced: peripheral blood. The receptors here all came from a woman between 45 and 65 years old who had recovered from COVID-19.

This clone came up once. The same CDR3 is also encoded by other DNA sequences in this sample. This chain uses TRBV9 with TRBJ1-3, with D unresolved. The CDR3 runs 14 residues. CDR1 is SGDLS, CDR2 YYNGEE, per germline. Trimming removed 2 bases from V and 1 base from J, with 7 bases in between. The CDR3 sequence is CASSVRSSGNTIYF. The DNA of the CDR3 is TGTGCCAGCAGCGTGAGGTCTTCTGGAAACACCATATATTTT. The complete variable domain, with remaining parts taken from reference TRBV9 and TRBJ1-3, reads DSGVTQTPKHLITATGQRVTLRCSPRSGDLSVYWYQQSLDQGLQFLIQYYNGEERAKGNILERFSAQQFPDLHSELNLSSLELGDSALYFCASSVRSSGNTIYFGEGSWLTVV.

The rearrangement joins TRBV6-2 or TRBV6-3 to TRBJ1-2; unclear D gene. V lost 1 base and J lost 2, with 8 bases in between. Per the germline V gene, CDR1 is MNHEY and CDR2 is SVGEGT. The CDR3 loop spans 14 amino acids. For the CDR3, the DNA is TGTGCCAGCAGTTACTGGGGAGGGAACTATGGCTACACCTTC. It codes for CASSYWGGNYGYTF.

This clone has just a few counts. The rearrangement uses TRBV6-5 and TRBJ2-2; D might be TRBD2 (5 bases). Trimming pared 7 bases from V and 6 bases from J, leaving 12 bases between. This CDR3 contains 13 residues. The germline gives CDR1 MNHEY, CDR2 SVGAGI. The CDR3 nucleotides are TGTGCCAGCACCAGAGGGTTAGCCGGGGAGCTGTTTTTT. It yields the protein CASTRGLAGELFF.

The rearrangement uses TRBV20-1 and TRBJ1-1, with D unresolved. Germline V gene data show CDR1 as DFQATT and CDR2 as SNEGSKA (reference sequence). The CDR3 has 10 amino acids. This CDR3 reads CTRNDIGAFF. Here the CDR3 DNA reads TGCACGCGAAACGACATCGGAGCTTTCTTT.

The chain combines TRBV2 with TRBJ2-5; D possibly corresponds to TRBD2 (7 bases). Germline V gene sequence: CDR1 SNHLY, CDR2 FYNNEI. The V and J ends lost 1 base and 5 bases respectively, with 20 bases between them. This CDR3 contains 17 residues. CDR3 DNA sequence: TGTGCCAGCAGTGAAGGACTCGGGGGGCGGGAAGGGGAGACCCAGTACTTC. It translates to CASSEGLGGREGETQYF.

The chain joins TRBV6-2 or TRBV6-3 to TRBJ2-7, with 8 nucleotides matching TRBD1. V gave up 5 bases and J gave up 0 bases; unmatched junction bases: 6. Per the germline V gene, CDR1 is MNHEY and CDR2 is SVGEGT. The CDR3 consists of 15 residues. CDR3 protein: CASSKGGQASYEQYF. The CDR3 DNA reads TGTGCCAGCAGTAAGGGGGGACAGGCCTCCTACGAGCAGTACTTC.

The chain joins TRBV7-2 to TRBJ2-5; 12 bases agree with TRBD2. The germline V gene has CDR1 SGHTA and CDR2 FQGNSA. The CDR3 covers 18 residues. The junction had 8 bases not matched to a gene; V was cut back by 1 base and J by 2 bases. CDR3 nucleotides: TGTGCCAGCAGCTTAGTGTCTGGACTAGCGGGGTCTCAAGAGACCCAGTACTTC. This sequence encodes CASSLVSGLAGSQETQYF.

This rearrangement joins TRBV7-8 to TRBJ2-3; 10 bases map to TRBD2. The germline V gene encodes CDR1 SGHVS and CDR2 FQNEAQ. The trim removed 5 bases at V and 7 bases at J, leaving 15 bases unmatched. CDR3 length: 17 residues. The CDR3 DNA reads TGTGCCAGCAGCCTCCGGTCTAGCGGGGGTGACCGGAATACGCAGTATTTT. It codes for CASSLRSSGGDRNTQYF.